This T cell receptor (beta chain) was identified during a study of CD8+CD57+ T cells in acquired aplastic anemia. TCR beta VDJ and CDR3 profiling used genomic DNA as template. MiXCR was run by TCRdb on the reads, yielding one entry per CDR3 protein. The table has about 260,000 distinct CDR3 sequences, 82% seen once. Patients selected for sequencing had displayed CD8+CD57+ cell expansion by flow cytometry. Patients, without exception, had severe acquired aplastic anemia. Untreated patients provided the blood samples, with no therapy given before sampling. This CDR3 region has 14 residues. Germline lookup yields CDR1 SQVTM and CDR2 ANQGSEA. Losses at the gene ends were 3 bases for V and 6 bases for J; bases not matched to a gene: 7.

The clonotype was recovered from a human donor with aplastic anemia. The chain combines TRBV29-1 with TRBJ2-3, with TRBD2 matching 9 bases. The sequenced sample was sorted CD4+, CD8+, or CD8+CD57+ T cells (not recorded which) from PBMCs. CDR3: CSVDQAGGSDTQYF. DNA of the CDR3: TGCAGCGTTGACCAAGCGGGGGGATCGGATACGCAGTATTTT.